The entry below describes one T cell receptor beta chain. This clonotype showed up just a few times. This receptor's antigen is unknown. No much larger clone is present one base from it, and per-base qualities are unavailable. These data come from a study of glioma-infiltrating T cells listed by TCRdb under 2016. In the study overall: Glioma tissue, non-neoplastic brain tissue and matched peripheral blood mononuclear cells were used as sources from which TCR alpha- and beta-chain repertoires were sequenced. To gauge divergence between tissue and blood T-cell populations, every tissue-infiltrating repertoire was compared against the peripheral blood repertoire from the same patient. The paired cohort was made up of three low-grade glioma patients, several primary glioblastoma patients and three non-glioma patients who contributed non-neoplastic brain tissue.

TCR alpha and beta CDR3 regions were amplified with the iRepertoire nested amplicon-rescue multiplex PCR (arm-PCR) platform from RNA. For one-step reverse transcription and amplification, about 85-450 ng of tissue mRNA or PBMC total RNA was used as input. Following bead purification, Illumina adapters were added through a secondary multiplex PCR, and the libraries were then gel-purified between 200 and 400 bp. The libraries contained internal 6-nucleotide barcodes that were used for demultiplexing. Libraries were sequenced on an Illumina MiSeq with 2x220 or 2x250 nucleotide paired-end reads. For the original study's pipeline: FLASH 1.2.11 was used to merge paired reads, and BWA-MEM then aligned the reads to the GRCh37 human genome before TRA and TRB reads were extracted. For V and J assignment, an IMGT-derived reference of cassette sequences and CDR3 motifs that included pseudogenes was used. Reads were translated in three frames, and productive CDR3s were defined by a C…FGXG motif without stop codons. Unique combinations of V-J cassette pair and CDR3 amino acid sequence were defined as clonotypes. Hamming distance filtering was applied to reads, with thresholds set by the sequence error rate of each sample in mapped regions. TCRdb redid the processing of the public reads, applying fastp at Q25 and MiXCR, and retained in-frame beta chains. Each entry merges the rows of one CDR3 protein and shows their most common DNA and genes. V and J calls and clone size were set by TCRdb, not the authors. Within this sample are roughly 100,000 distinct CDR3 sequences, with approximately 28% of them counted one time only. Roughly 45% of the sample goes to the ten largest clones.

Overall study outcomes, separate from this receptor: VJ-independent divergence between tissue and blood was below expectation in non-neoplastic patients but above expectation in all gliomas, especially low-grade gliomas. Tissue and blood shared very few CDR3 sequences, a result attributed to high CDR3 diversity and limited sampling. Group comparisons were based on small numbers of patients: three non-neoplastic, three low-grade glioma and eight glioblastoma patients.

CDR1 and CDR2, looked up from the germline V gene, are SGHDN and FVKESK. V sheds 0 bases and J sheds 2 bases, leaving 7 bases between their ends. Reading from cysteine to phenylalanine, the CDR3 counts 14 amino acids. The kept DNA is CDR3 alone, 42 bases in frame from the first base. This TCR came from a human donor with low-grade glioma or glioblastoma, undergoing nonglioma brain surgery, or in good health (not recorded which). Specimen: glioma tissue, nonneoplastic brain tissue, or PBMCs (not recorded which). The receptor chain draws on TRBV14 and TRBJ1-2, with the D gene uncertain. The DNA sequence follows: TGTGCCAGCAGCCAAGAAAGCACAAACTATGGCTACACCTTC. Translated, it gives CASSQESTNYGYTF.